Shown below are 32 T cell receptor beta chains from a single sample sequenced in a study of blood T cell repertoires in COVID-19. The table came from immunoSEQ multiplex PCR; TCRdb's copy has only in-frame clones and leaves some out. Of 200,000 to 300,000 clones in the sample, around 87% were seen once. Sample: peripheral blood. The source is a man aged 55-75 years who had recovered from COVID-19.

This chain connects TRBV10-3 to TRBJ2-5; tentative D call: TRBD1 (6 bases). This CDR3 has 13 amino acids. V was clipped by 8 bases and J by 2 bases, with 12 bases between them. CDR1 is ENHRY and CDR2 is SYGVKD in the germline V gene. CDR3 sequence: CAICPGTQETQYF. CDR3 DNA sequence: TGTGCCATCTGTCCCGGGACACAAGAGACCCAGTACTTC.

This chain uses TRBV18 with TRBJ2-6; D is possibly TRBD1 (6 bases). Germline V gene lookup returns CDR1 KGHSH and CDR2 LQKENI. CDR3 length: 20 residues. V lost 4 bases to trimming and J lost 0 bases, with 22 bases between them. The CDR3 DNA follows: TGTGCCAGCTCACTAATGGTCCGACAGGTTATCCCCTCTGGGGCCAACGTCCTGACTTTC. This gives the protein CASSLMVRQVIPSGANVLTF. The complete variable domain, with remaining parts taken from reference TRBV18 and TRBJ2-6, reads NAGVMQNPRHLVRRRGQEARLRCSPMKGHSHVYWYRQLPEEGLKFMVYLQKENIIDESGMPKERFSAEFPKEGPSILRIQQVVRGDSAAYFCASSLMVRQVIPSGANVLTFGAGSRLTVL.

J is TRBJ1-4 and V is TRBV2, with D possibly matching TRBD1 (5 bases). The CDR3 contains 13 residues. V lost 4 bases, J lost 12 bases, and 15 bases lay in between. Germline values: CDR1 SNHLY, CDR2 FYNNEI. The CDR3 bases are TGTGCCAGCAGTGCCTGGAGGGGCATGGAACTGTTTTTT. It specifies CASSAWRGMELFF.

The chain carries TRBV4-2 and TRBJ2-3; D remains unclear. There are 15 residues in the CDR3. CDR1 and CDR2 (germline): LGHNA, YNFKEQ. V was trimmed by 1 base and J by 2 bases, leaving 10 bases between them. The CDR3 reads CASSQATSNTDTQYF. The CDR3, as DNA: TGTGCCAGCAGCCAAGCTACCTCTAACACAGATACGCAGTATTTT.

This clone occurred a few times. The chain couples TRBV5-1 to TRBJ2-5; 8 bases agree with TRBD2. The germline gives CDR1 SGHRS, CDR2 YFSETQ. The CDR3 runs to 15 residues. V gave up 3 bases and J gave up 0 bases; unmatched junction bases: 4. CDR3: CASSSLAGYQETQYF. The CDR3 region has the DNA TGCGCCAGCAGCTCGTTAGCGGGGTACCAAGAGACCCAGTACTTC.

This chain links TRBV9 with TRBJ1-3; D is unclear. The CDR3 length is 13 residues. Germline CDR1 reads SGDLS; CDR2 reads YYNGEE. Trimming stripped 0 bases from V and 4 bases from J, with 5 bases between. In DNA form, the CDR3 reads TGTGCCAGCAGCGTAGAGCCCGGAAACACCATATATTTT. It translates to CASSVEPGNTIYF.

The chain employs TRBV6-5 and TRBJ2-1, with D perhaps TRBD2 (5 bases). The CDR3 totals 13 residues. The germline V and J ends were trimmed by 2 bases and 6 bases, with 8 bases remaining between them. The germline V gene encodes CDR1 MNHEY and CDR2 SVGAGI. CDR3 in amino acids: CASSYSLANEQFF. The CDR3, as DNA: TGTGCCAGCAGTTACAGCCTAGCCAATGAGCAGTTCTTC.

The chain employs TRBV6-5 and TRBJ1-1, with D unresolved. V was shortened by 0 bases and J by 4 bases, with 9 bases between the two germline ends. Germline V lookup: CDR1 MNHEY, CDR2 SVGAGI. The CDR3 spans 14 residues. CDR3: CASSYSSLSTEAFF. In nucleotides, the CDR3 is TGTGCCAGCAGTTACTCCTCCCTTTCCACTGAAGCTTTCTTT.

The V gene is TRBV9, the J gene TRBJ2-3, with D possibly being TRBD2 (6 bases). CDR3 length: 16 residues. CDR1 and CDR2 (germline): SGDLS, YYNGEE. V lost 3 bases, J lost 2 bases, and 16 bases lay in between. The CDR3 loop reads CASSERGTHLTDTQYF. DNA of the CDR3: TGTGCCAGCAGCGAACGCGGGACGCATCTCACAGATACGCAGTATTTT. Variable domain in full (rest from reference TRBV9 and TRBJ2-3): DSGVTQTPKHLITATGQRVTLRCSPRSGDLSVYWYQQSLDQGLQFLIQYYNGEERAKGNILERFSAQQFPDLHSELNLSSLELGDSALYFCASSERGTHLTDTQYFGPGTRLTVL.

The chain employs TRBV5-6 and TRBJ2-1; D perhaps matches TRBD1 (7 bases). Trimming removed 3 bases at V and 4 bases at J, with 17 bases between. Germline-derived CDR1 and CDR2 are SGHDT and YYEEEE. There are 16 residues in the CDR3. The CDR3 loop is CASSSHWRGLYNEQFF. In nucleotides, the CDR3 is TGTGCCAGCAGCTCCCATTGGAGGGGGCTATACAATGAGCAGTTCTTC.

CDR3: CASSWGVGTEAFF. In DNA form, the CDR3 reads TGTGCCAGCAGCTGGGGCGTTGGAACTGAAGCTTTCTTT. This chain links TRBV11-2 with TRBJ1-1; TRBD1 is a possible D gene (5 bases). CDR1 and CDR2 from the germline V gene are SGHAT and FQNNGV. The V end lost 4 bases, the J end lost 5 bases, and 11 bases lay between the germline ends. This CDR3 region has 13 residues.

V is TRBV5-6 and J is TRBJ1-2, with a tentative D call TRBD1 (5 bases). Trimming removed 3 bases from V and 3 bases from J, with 15 bases in between. The CDR3 is 15 amino acids. The germline V gene has CDR1 SGHDT and CDR2 YYEEEE. The CDR3 DNA follows: TGTGCCAGCAGCTCAGGGAGGCGGGTATACTATGGCTACACCTTC. It specifies CASSSGRRVYYGYTF.

The V call is TRBV18, the J call TRBJ2-4; D is perhaps TRBD2 (5 bases). The CDR3 totals 14 residues. Deletions cut 5 bases from V and 8 bases from J, with 16 bases between. CDR1 and CDR2 from the germline V gene are KGHSH and LQKENI. CDR3 loop: CASSSRARVDIQYF. The CDR3 DNA reads TGTGCCAGCTCATCTAGGGCGCGGGTGGACATTCAGTACTTC. Drawing the rest from reference TRBV18 and TRBJ2-4, the complete variable domain is NAGVMQNPRHLVRRRGQEARLRCSPMKGHSHVYWYRQLPEEGLKFMVYLQKENIIDESGMPKERFSAEFPKEGPSILRIQQVVRGDSAAYFCASSSRARVDIQYFGAGTRLSVL.

The chain joins TRBV30 to TRBJ2-5; 16 nucleotides align to TRBD2. The CDR3 is 17 residues long. Germline V gene sequence: CDR1 GTSNPN, CDR2 SVGIG (reference sequence). The J segment lost 5 bases and the V segment lost 2 bases, leaving 8 bases of the junction unmatched. In DNA form, the CDR3 reads TGTGCCTGGAGTACGGGACTAGCGGGGGGGCGAGGGGAGACCCAGTACTTC. Its translation: CAWSTGLAGGRGETQYF.

The V and J genes are TRBV5-1 and TRBJ2-2, with D unresolved. The CDR3 length is 13 residues. Trimming cost V 1 base and J 3 bases, with 4 bases left between them. Looked up from germline, CDR1 is SGHRS and CDR2 is YFSETQ. DNA of the CDR3: TGCGCCAGCAGCTTGACAGACACCGGGGAGCTGTTTTTT. Residues: CASSLTDTGELFF.

V usage is TRBV2 and J usage is TRBJ1-4, with D possibly TRBD1 on 6 matching bases. The CDR3 is 17 residues long. CDR1 is SNHLY and CDR2 is FYNNEI in the germline V gene. The V end was cut by 7 bases, the J end by 2 bases, with 20 bases between. CDR3 region: CASNLNRGQPTNEKLFF. In nucleotides, the CDR3 is TGTGCCAGCAACTTAAACCGAGGACAGCCGACTAATGAAAAACTGTTTTTT.

The rearrangement joins TRBV2 to TRBJ1-1, with 9 bases aligning to TRBD1. V was clipped by 8 bases and J by 2 bases; unmatched bases: 9. Germline values: CDR1 SNHLY, CDR2 FYNNEI. This CDR3 has 15 amino acids. The CDR3 region is CASQRLTGGNTEAFF. CDR3 sequence (DNA): TGTGCCAGCCAGCGTCTGACAGGGGGAAACACTGAAGCTTTCTTT.

The V call is TRBV30, the J call TRBJ2-2; tentatively, D is TRBD1 (6 bases). V was trimmed by 3 bases and J by 5 bases, leaving 13 bases between them. This CDR3 is built from 14 residues. Germline V gene lookup returns CDR1 GTSNPN and CDR2 SVGIG (reference sequence). CDR3 residues: CAWSSGTLTGELFF. The CDR3 DNA follows: TGTGCCTGGAGCTCCGGGACACTGACCGGGGAGCTGTTTTTT.

For this clone: This CDR3 is also generated by other DNA sequences in the sample. The rearrangement uses TRBV11-2 and TRBJ2-1, with TRBD2 matching 7 bases. Looked up from germline, CDR1 is SGHAT and CDR2 is FQNNGV. After removal of 3 bases from V and 0 bases from J, the junction contained 2 bases not matched to a gene. The CDR3 is made up of 15 amino acids. Here the CDR3 DNA reads TGTGCCAGCAGCTTGGGGGGGGACTCCTACAATGAGCAGTTCTTC. This encodes CASSLGGDSYNEQFF.

The J gene is TRBJ1-4, the V gene TRBV5-1; D not resolved. Trimming cost V 3 bases and J 3 bases, with 9 bases left between them. This CDR3 has 14 amino acids. Germline CDR1 SGHRS, CDR2 YFSETQ. DNA of the CDR3: TGCGCCAGCAGCTCGGAGGCAGCTAATGAAAAACTGTTTTTT. Its translation: CASSSEAANEKLFF. Complete variable domain (other parts from reference TRBV5-1 and TRBJ1-4): KAGVTQTPRYLIKTRGQQVTLSCSPISGHRSVSWYQQTPGQGLQFLFEYFSETQRNKGNFPGRFSGRQFSNSRSEMNVSTLELGDSALYLCASSSEAANEKLFFGSGTQLSVL.

The sample holds one count of this clone. This sequence joins TRBV5-6 and TRBJ2-1, with 9 bases matching TRBD1. From germline, CDR1 is SGHDT and CDR2 YYEEEE. The V gene end was trimmed by 3 bases and the J gene end by 3 bases; junction bases not matched to a gene: 4. CDR3 length equals 15 residues. The CDR3 loop reads CASSSQGAFYNEQFF. The CDR3 bases are TGTGCCAGCAGCTCACAGGGGGCGTTCTACAATGAGCAGTTCTTC.

This chain uses TRBV9 with TRBJ1-2, with no clear D. This CDR3 comprises 16 residues. Looked up from germline, CDR1 is SGDLS and CDR2 is YYNGEE. Trimming took off 2 bases at V and 5 bases at J, with 19 bases between the two ends. CDR3 nucleotide sequence: TGTGCCAGCAGCGTGGGCAGCCGCAGGAACCTATATGGCTACACCTTC. It specifies CASSVGSRRNLYGYTF.

This rearrangement joins TRBV3-1 (or the pseudogene TRBV3-2) to TRBJ2-1, with D unresolved. CDR1 and CDR2 (germline): LGHDT, YNNKEL (reference sequence). Between the trimmed V and J ends, which lost 1 base and 2 bases, there was a span of 15 bases. This CDR3 is 17 amino acids long. CDR3 amino acids: CASSQGTPLKPYNEQFF. DNA of the CDR3: TGTGCCAGCAGCCAAGGAACGCCATTGAAGCCCTACAATGAGCAGTTCTTC.

The J gene is TRBJ1-1, the V gene TRBV10-1; the match to TRBD1 covers 8 bases. V trimming: 10 bases; J trimming: 5 bases; junction bases outside the gene matches: 9. Germline-derived CDR1 and CDR2 are WNHNN and SYGVQD (reference sequence). The length of the CDR3 is 13 residues. CDR3 DNA: TGCGCCACCTCCCAGGGGGCCGGGACTGAAGCTTTCTTT. It specifies CATSQGAGTEAFF.

This clone showed up just once. The rearrangement uses TRBV20-1 and TRBJ2-3; 8 positions match TRBD2. CDR1 is DFQATT, CDR2 SNEGSKA, per germline (reference sequence). The CDR3 is 14 residues long. V shed 3 bases and J 4 bases; nucleotides not matched to a gene: 6. The CDR3 is CSASWAGGADTQYF. The CDR3 coding sequence is TGCAGTGCTAGTTGGGCGGGGGGTGCAGATACGCAGTATTTT.

This clone showed up just a few times. The V and J genes are TRBV5-1 and TRBJ2-2, with TRBD2 matching 7 bases. Per the germline V gene, CDR1 is SGHRS and CDR2 is YFSETQ. Trimming at V came to 3 bases and at J to 7 bases, leaving 9 bases not matched to a gene. This CDR3 region has 15 residues. The CDR3 sequence is CASSYSLAPGGELFF. The CDR3 DNA sequence: TGCGCCAGCAGCTATTCACTAGCGCCGGGCGGGGAGCTGTTTTTT.

The sample holds one count of this clone. This chain's CDR3 is CASSPQGYPSDTQYF. The CDR3 nucleotides read TGTGCCAGCAGCCCACAGGGATATCCTTCAGATACGCAGTATTTT. The J gene is TRBJ2-3, the V gene TRBV14; a possible D gene is TRBD1 (6 bases). This CDR3 has 15 residues. Germline values: CDR1 SGHDN, CDR2 FVKESK. Trimming left V 4 bases short and J 4 bases short, with 15 bases between.

This clone was seen a few times. Here the CDR3 DNA reads TGTGCCAGCAGCTTAAGGGAGCTGCGGCGCCCTCCCTATGGCTACACCTTC. This translates into CASSLRELRRPPYGYTF. The J gene is TRBJ1-2, the V gene TRBV7-7; D unclear. V gave up 2 bases and J gave up 4 bases, with 20 bases separating them. This CDR3 has 17 amino acids. From germline, CDR1 is SSHAT and CDR2 FNYEAQ (reference sequence).

This clone was recorded once. The chain links TRBV4-2 to TRBJ2-5; 15 positions agree with TRBD2. The CDR3 consists of 18 residues. The ends lost 0 bases at V and 1 base at J; junction bases unmatched: 3. Per germline, CDR1 LGHNA and CDR2 YNFKEQ. The CDR3 DNA is TGTGCCAGCAGCCAAGATAGGACTAGCGGGGGGGCCCAAGAGACCCAGTACTTC. It encodes CASSQDRTSGGAQETQYF.

The chain has TRBV6-2 or TRBV6-3 and TRBJ2-5; D perhaps matches TRBD2 (7 bases). V dropped 2 bases and J dropped 4 bases, with 8 bases sitting between them. The CDR3 runs to 13 residues. The V gene's germline CDR1 is MNHEY and CDR2 SVGEGT. Here the CDR3 reads CASSYRGGETQYF. The CDR3 nucleotides read TGTGCCAGCAGTTACAGGGGGGGAGAGACCCAGTACTTC.

V is TRBV2 and J is TRBJ2-3; TRBD2 is a possible D gene (5 bases). Trimming removed 6 bases from V and 2 bases from J, with 9 bases in between. CDR3 length: 13 residues. The germline gives CDR1 SNHLY, CDR2 FYNNEI. The chain's CDR3 is CASRREYTDTQYF. CDR3 sequence (DNA): TGTGCCAGCAGGAGGGAGTACACAGATACGCAGTATTTT.

V usage is TRBV6-5 and J usage is TRBJ1-5; 7 nucleotides line up with TRBD1. The CDR3 has 14 amino acids. The germline CDR1 and CDR2 sequences are MNHEY and SVGAGI. The J segment lost 7 bases and the V segment lost 5 bases, leaving 8 bases of the junction unmatched. The CDR3 DNA is TGTGCCAGCAGTCTAAACAGGGGCGGGCAGCCCCAGCATTTT. This translates into CASSLNRGGQPQHF.